Below are 24 T cell receptor beta chains sequenced from a single sample in a study of blood T cell repertoires in COVID-19. Sequencing was performed with immunoSEQ multiplex PCR; in TCRdb, only in-frame clones are kept and a portion is missing. The sample consists of roughly 110,000 clones, around nine tenths of them appearing once. Input material: peripheral blood. The source is a human donor with acute or convalescent COVID-19. The donor label of this sample is uncertain.

This chain joins TRBV9 and TRBJ2-3, with a weak D call TRBD1 (6 bases). The CDR3 sequence is 14 residues long. From germline, CDR1 is SGDLS and CDR2 YYNGEE. Trimming cost V 3 bases and J 6 bases, with 14 bases left between them. CDR3 sequence reads: CASSAGQGPDTQYF. Here the CDR3 DNA reads TGTGCCAGCAGCGCCGGTCAGGGGCCTGATACGCAGTATTTT.

This clone was detected only a few times. CDR3 in DNA: TGTGCCAGCAGCTTACGACTAGCCAATGAGCAGTTCTTC. This sequence encodes CASSLRLANEQFF. The chain carries TRBV7-9 and TRBJ2-1; the match to TRBD2 covers 7 bases. The CDR3 is made up of 13 amino acids. The germline V gene encodes CDR1 SEHNR and CDR2 FQNEAQ (reference sequence). Germline trimming cut 2 bases from V and 6 bases from J; bases unmatched to any gene: 1.

The chain links TRBV18 to TRBJ2-2, with D perhaps matching TRBD2 (6 bases). The V and J ends lost 8 bases and 5 bases respectively, with 15 bases between them. This CDR3 comprises 14 residues. CDR1 is KGHSH and CDR2 is LQKENI in the germline V gene. Here the CDR3 DNA reads TGTGCCAGCATACCGGGACTCCAAACCGGGGAGCTGTTTTTT. Protein sequence: CASIPGLQTGELFF.

The chain is built from TRBV9 and TRBJ1-1; D unclear. This CDR3 is 13 amino acids long. The germline V gene has CDR1 SGDLS and CDR2 YYNGEE. Deletions cut 2 bases from V and 1 base from J, with 6 bases between. CDR3 nucleotides: TGTGCCAGCAGCGTCACCAGGAACACTGAAGCTTTCTTT. Translated: CASSVTRNTEAFF.

This clone appeared a single time. This chain joins TRBV28 and TRBJ1-1; TRBD1 matches 7 bases. The CDR3 spans 15 residues. CDR1 and CDR2 from the germline V gene are MDHEN and SYDVKM. V shed 4 bases and J 4 bases; nucleotides not matched to a gene: 9. The CDR3 reads CASSSRHRGVTEAFF. CDR3 nucleotides: TGTGCCAGCAGTTCCCGCCACAGGGGTGTCACTGAAGCTTTCTTT.

This chain connects TRBV2 to TRBJ1-5; D not certain. The V gene's germline CDR1 is SNHLY and CDR2 FYNNEI. V lost 1 base and J lost 2, with 15 bases in between. CDR3 length: 17 amino acids. The CDR3 loop is CASSEGYTDWGNQPQHF. The CDR3 nucleotides are TGTGCCAGCAGTGAAGGCTACACGGACTGGGGCAATCAGCCCCAGCATTTT.

The rearrangement links TRBV21-1 to TRBJ2-7; the table calls TRBD2, which could not be checked here. TRBV21-1 is deemed a pseudogene. The CDR3 runs 14 residues. The CDR3 is CASSNPSGNYEQYF. DNA of the CDR3: TGTGCCAGCAGCAACCCTAGCGGAAACTACGAGCAGTACTTC.

The chain employs TRBV28 and TRBJ1-2; D not resolved. The CDR3 loop spans 12 amino acids. The germline CDR1 and CDR2 sequences are MDHEN and SYDVKM. The V gene lost 7 bases and the J gene lost 0 bases, with 6 bases spanning the gap. This CDR3 reads CASTAANYGYTF. CDR3 nucleotide sequence: TGTGCCAGCACCGCAGCTAACTATGGCTACACCTTC.

This chain links TRBV6-4 with TRBJ2-3; D may be TRBD2 (6 bases). There are 20 residues in the CDR3. Germline CDR1 MRHNA, CDR2 SNTAGT. Trimming cost V 1 base and J 0 bases, with 23 bases left between them. CDR3 residues: CASSDWEDNLPHSSTDTQYF. CDR3 nucleotides: TGTGCCAGCAGTGACTGGGAGGACAACCTACCTCATTCTAGCACAGATACGCAGTATTTT.

The V and J genes are TRBV30 and TRBJ2-2, with D maybe TRBD2 (5 bases). Trimming removed 1 base at V and 0 bases at J, with 6 bases between. This CDR3 has 14 residues. Per germline, CDR1 GTSNPN and CDR2 SVGIG (reference sequence). The CDR3 spells CAWSGTPNTGELFF. In nucleotides, the CDR3 is TGTGCCTGGAGTGGGACTCCGAACACCGGGGAGCTGTTTTTT.

This chain connects TRBV6-5 to TRBJ1-5, with TRBD1 matching over 7 bases. V was clipped by 5 bases and J by 15 bases; unmatched bases: 16. Germline V gene lookup returns CDR1 MNHEY and CDR2 SVGAGI. The length of the CDR3 is 14 residues. CDR3 protein: CASSPGTEGSVLHF. DNA of the CDR3: TGTGCCAGCAGTCCCGGGACAGAAGGATCAGTGTTGCATTTT.

This chain uses TRBV2 with TRBJ1-1; maybe TRBD1 (5 bases). From germline, CDR1 is SNHLY and CDR2 FYNNEI. V gave up 7 bases and J gave up 1 base, with 16 bases separating them. The CDR3 spans 15 residues. CDR3 in amino acids: CASNPGTGRNTEAFF. CDR3 nucleotide sequence: TGTGCCAGCAACCCGGGCACAGGCAGGAACACTGAAGCTTTCTTT.

The rearrangement links TRBV12-3 or TRBV12-4 to TRBJ1-2, with D possibly being TRBD1 (5 bases). The CDR3 is 13 residues long. The V end was cut by 3 bases, the J end by 8 bases, with 13 bases between. The CDR3 DNA follows: TGTGCCAGCAGTTTCCCCGACAGTCGCGGCTACACCTTC. Protein product: CASSFPDSRGYTF.

The genes are TRBV7-2 and TRBJ2-2; D gene unclear. V lost 3 bases and J lost 4, with 9 bases in between. CDR1 and CDR2 (germline): SGHTA, FQGNSA. The CDR3 is made up of 14 amino acids. The chain's CDR3 is CASSFPGITGELFF. In DNA form, the CDR3 reads TGTGCCAGCAGCTTTCCAGGAATCACCGGGGAGCTGTTTTTT.

The rearrangement uses TRBV7-8 and TRBJ2-6; maybe TRBD1 (5 bases). CDR1 and CDR2 from the germline V gene are SGHVS and FQNEAQ. V lost 5 bases and J 6 bases, leaving 17 bases between the germline ends. The CDR3 contains 16 residues. Here the CDR3 reads CASSGRQQAVANVLTF. The DNA of the CDR3 is TGTGCCAGCAGCGGACGACAACAGGCGGTGGCCAACGTCCTGACTTTC. Using reference TRBV7-8 and TRBJ2-6 for the parts outside the CDR3, the full variable domain is GAGVSQSPRYKVAKRGQDVALRCDPISGHVSLFWYQQALGQGPEFLTYFQNEAQLDKSGLPSDRFFAERPEGSVSTLKIQRTQQEDSAVYLCASSGRQQAVANVLTFGAGSRLTVL.

The table lists this clone with a few counts. The rearrangement links TRBV11-3 to TRBJ1-3; 9 bases fit TRBD1. There are 15 residues in the CDR3. Germline CDR1 is SGHNT and CDR2 is YENEEA. After removal of 4 bases from V and 4 bases from J, the junction contained 5 bases not matched to a gene. CDR3 in DNA: TGTGCCAGCAGCTCCGGACAGGGGAAAGGAAACACCATATATTTT. Protein product: CASSSGQGKGNTIYF.

This clone has just one count. The chain has TRBV23-1 and TRBJ1-5; 10 bases are shared with TRBD1. TRBV23-1 is flagged as an ORF with uncertain function. CDR3 size: 15 residues. Germline trimming cut 3 bases from V and 5 bases from J; bases unmatched to any gene: 4. Here the CDR3 reads CASSQGTGEDQPQHF. DNA for the CDR3: TGCGCCAGCAGTCAGGGGACAGGGGAGGATCAGCCCCAGCATTTT.

The gene calls are TRBV10-3 and TRBJ2-5; D gene uncertain. V lost 3 bases to trimming and J lost 2 bases, with 7 bases between them. CDR1 ENHRY and CDR2 SYGVKD come from the germline V gene. The CDR3 covers 13 residues. The CDR3 DNA follows: TGTGCCATCAGTGACGGGTGGCAAGAGACCCAGTACTTC. The encoded protein is CAISDGWQETQYF.

The gene calls are TRBV14 and TRBJ2-5, with 10 bases lining up with TRBD2. This CDR3 comprises 16 residues. Germline assignment: CDR1 SGHDN and CDR2 FVKESK. V shed 1 base, J shed 4 bases, and the junction held 6 bases outside the gene matches. The CDR3 sequence: CASSQGPSGSVETQYF. The CDR3 DNA is TGTGCCAGCAGCCAAGGGCCTAGCGGGAGTGTAGAGACCCAGTACTTC.

This clone has a handful of counts. CDR3 DNA: TGTGCCAGCAGAAGGACAGCGCGCTACGAGCAGTACTTC. Translating gives CASRRTARYEQYF. The V call is TRBV6-5, the J call TRBJ2-7; possible D gene TRBD1, 6 bases. The CDR3 loop spans 13 amino acids. CDR1 and CDR2 (germline): MNHEY, SVGAGI. V was shortened by 6 bases and J by 3 bases, with 12 bases between the two germline ends.

V gene TRBV7-3 combines with J gene TRBJ1-1; D is possibly TRBD1 (6 bases). The CDR3 covers 14 residues. The germline gives CDR1 SGHTA, CDR2 FQGTGA. Trimming took 5 bases from V and 2 from J, leaving 12 bases between them. The CDR3 protein is CASSERGHNTEAFF. CDR3 coding DNA: TGTGCCAGCAGCGAAAGGGGACACAACACTGAAGCTTTCTTT.

The DNA of the CDR3 is TGTGCCAGCCAATCGACTCCAACTCCTTACAATGAGCAGTTCTTC. It specifies CASQSTPTPYNEQFF. The V and J genes are TRBV6-5 and TRBJ2-1; D remains unclear. Germline CDR1 MNHEY, CDR2 SVGAGI. Trimming removed 8 bases at V and 4 bases at J, with 18 bases between. CDR3 length equals 15 residues.

V gene TRBV7-2 combines with J gene TRBJ2-7, with TRBD2 identical over 10 bases. The CDR3 has 16 residues. V was pared by 1 base and J by 5 bases, with 8 bases of the junction left unmatched. Germline V gene data show CDR1 as SGHTA and CDR2 as FQGNSA. The CDR3 protein is CASSLGPLAGVNEQYF. CDR3 DNA sequence: TGTGCCAGCAGCTTAGGCCCGCTAGCGGGAGTTAACGAGCAGTACTTC.

The J gene is TRBJ2-7, the V gene TRBV6-5; TRBD2 aligns across 8 bases. V dropped 4 bases and J dropped 6; count of bases not matched to a gene: 8. The CDR3 consists of 14 residues. Germline V gene lookup returns CDR1 MNHEY and CDR2 SVGAGI. CDR3 amino acids: CASSSTSGRIEQYF. The CDR3 bases are TGTGCCAGCAGTTCCACAAGCGGGAGAATCGAGCAGTACTTC.